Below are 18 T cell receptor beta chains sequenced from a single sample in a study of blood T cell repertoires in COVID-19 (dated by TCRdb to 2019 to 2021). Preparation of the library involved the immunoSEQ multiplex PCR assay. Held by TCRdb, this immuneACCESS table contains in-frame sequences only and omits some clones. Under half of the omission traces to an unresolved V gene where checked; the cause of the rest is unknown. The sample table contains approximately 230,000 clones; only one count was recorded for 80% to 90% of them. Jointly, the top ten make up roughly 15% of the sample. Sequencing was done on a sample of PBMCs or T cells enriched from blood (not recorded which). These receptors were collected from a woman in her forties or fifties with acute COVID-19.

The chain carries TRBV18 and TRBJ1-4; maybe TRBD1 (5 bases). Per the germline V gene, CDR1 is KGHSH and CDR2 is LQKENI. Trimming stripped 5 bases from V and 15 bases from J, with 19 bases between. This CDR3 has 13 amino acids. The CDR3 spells CASSSPQRDFVFF. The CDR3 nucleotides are TGTGCCAGCTCATCTCCCCAGCGGGACTTCGTGTTTTTT.

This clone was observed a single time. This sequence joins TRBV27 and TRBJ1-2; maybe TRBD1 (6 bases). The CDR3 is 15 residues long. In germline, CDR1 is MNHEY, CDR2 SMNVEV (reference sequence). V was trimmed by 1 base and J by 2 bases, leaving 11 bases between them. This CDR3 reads CASSLYVGQNYGYTF. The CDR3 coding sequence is TGTGCCAGCAGTTTATACGTTGGACAGAACTATGGCTACACCTTC.

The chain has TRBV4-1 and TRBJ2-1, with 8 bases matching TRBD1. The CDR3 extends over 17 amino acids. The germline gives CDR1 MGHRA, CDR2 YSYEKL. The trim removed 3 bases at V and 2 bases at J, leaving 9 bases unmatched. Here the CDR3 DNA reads TGCGCCAGCAGCCACAGCCCAGGGGGCGTCACCTACAATGAGCAGTTCTTC. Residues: CASSHSPGGVTYNEQFF.

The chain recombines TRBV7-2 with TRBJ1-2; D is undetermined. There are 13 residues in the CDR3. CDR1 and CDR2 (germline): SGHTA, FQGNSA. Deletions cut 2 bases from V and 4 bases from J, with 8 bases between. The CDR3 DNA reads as TGTGCCAGCAGCTTATTGGCTGTCTATGGCTACACCTTC. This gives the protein CASSLLAVYGYTF.

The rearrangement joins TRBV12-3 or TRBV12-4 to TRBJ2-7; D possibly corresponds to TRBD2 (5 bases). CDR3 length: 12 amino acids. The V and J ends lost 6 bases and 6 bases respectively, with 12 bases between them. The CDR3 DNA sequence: TGTGCCAGCAGCCGCGGCGGGCCCGAGCAGTACTTC. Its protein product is CASSRGGPEQYF.

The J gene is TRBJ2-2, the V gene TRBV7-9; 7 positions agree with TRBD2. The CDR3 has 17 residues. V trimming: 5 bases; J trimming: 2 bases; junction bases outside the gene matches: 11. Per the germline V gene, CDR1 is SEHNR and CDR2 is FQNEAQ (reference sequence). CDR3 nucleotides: TGTGCCAGCAGCACCCTCGGGGGGACTATCAACACCGGGGAGCTGTTTTTT. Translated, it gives CASSTLGGTINTGELFF.

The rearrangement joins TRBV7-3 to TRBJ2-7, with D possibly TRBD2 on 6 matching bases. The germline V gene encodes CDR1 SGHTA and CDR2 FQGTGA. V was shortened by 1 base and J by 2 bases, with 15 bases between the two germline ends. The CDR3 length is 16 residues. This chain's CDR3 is CASSLNPTGETYEQYF. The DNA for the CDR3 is TGTGCCAGCAGCTTAAACCCAACGGGAGAGACCTACGAGCAGTACTTC.

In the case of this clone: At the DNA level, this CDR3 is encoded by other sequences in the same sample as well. CDR3 sequence (DNA): TGTGCCAGCAGCGGACAGGGGCCCTATGGCTACACCTTC. Translating it yields CASSGQGPYGYTF. The chain combines TRBV2 with TRBJ1-2, with 9 positions matching TRBD1. CDR3 length equals 13 residues. Germline trimming cut 6 bases from V and 4 bases from J; bases unmatched to any gene: 3. In germline, CDR1 is SNHLY, CDR2 FYNNEI.

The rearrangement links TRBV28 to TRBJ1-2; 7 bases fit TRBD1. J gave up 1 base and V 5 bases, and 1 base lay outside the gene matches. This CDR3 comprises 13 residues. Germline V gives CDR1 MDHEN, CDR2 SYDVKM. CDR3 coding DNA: TGTGCCAGCAGTGGACAGGTTAACTATGGCTACACCTTC. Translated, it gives CASSGQVNYGYTF.

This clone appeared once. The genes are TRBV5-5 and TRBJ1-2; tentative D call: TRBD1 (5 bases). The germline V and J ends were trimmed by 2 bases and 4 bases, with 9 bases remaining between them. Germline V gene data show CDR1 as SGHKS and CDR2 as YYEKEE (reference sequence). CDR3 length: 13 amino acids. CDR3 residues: CASSLQDSYGYTF. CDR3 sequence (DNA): TGTGCCAGCAGCTTACAGGATTCCTATGGCTACACCTTC.

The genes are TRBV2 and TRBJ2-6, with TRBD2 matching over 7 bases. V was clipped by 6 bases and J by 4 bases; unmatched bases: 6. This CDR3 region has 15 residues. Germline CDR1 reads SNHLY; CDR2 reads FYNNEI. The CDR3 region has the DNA TGTGCCAGCAGACTAGCGAATGGAGGGGCCAACGTCCTGACTTTC. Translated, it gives CASRLANGGANVLTF.

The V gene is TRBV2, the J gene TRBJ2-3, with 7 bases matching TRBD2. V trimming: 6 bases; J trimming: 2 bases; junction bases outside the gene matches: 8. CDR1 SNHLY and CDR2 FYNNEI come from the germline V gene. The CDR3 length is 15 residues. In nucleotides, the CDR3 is TGTGCCAGCAGCCGAGCGGGACCGCTCACAGATACGCAGTATTTT. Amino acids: CASSRAGPLTDTQYF.

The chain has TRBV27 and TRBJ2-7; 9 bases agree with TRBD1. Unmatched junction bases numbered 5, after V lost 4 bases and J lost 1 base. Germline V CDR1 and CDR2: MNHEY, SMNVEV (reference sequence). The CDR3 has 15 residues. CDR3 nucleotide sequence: TGTGCCAGCAGTTGGACCGGGACAGGGTCCTACGAGCAGTACTTC. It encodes CASSWTGTGSYEQYF.

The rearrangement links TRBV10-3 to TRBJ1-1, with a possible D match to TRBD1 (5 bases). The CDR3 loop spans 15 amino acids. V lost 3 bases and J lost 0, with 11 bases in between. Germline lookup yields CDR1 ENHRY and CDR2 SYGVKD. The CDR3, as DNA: TGTGCCATCAGTGAAGACAGCATAATGAACACTGAAGCTTTCTTT. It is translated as CAISEDSIMNTEAFF.

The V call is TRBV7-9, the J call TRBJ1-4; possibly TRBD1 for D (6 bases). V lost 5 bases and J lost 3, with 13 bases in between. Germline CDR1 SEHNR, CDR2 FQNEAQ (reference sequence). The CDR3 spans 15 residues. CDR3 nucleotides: TGTGCCAGCAGCCGCCGACAGGACTCTAATGAAAAACTGTTTTTT. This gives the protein CASSRRQDSNEKLFF.

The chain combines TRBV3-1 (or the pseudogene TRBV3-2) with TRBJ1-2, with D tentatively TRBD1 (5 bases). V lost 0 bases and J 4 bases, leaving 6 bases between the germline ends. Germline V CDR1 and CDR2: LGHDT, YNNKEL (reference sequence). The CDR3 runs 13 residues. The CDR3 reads CASSQEGVYGYTF. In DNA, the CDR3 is TGTGCCAGCAGCCAAGAAGGGGTCTATGGCTACACCTTC.

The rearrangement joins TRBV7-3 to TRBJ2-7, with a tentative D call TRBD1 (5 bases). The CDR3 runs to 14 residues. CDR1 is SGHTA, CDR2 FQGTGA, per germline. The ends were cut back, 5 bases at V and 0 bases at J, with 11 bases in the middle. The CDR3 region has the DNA TGTGCCAGCAGCCCGGACACCCGCTCCTACGAGCAGTACTTC. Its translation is CASSPDTRSYEQYF.

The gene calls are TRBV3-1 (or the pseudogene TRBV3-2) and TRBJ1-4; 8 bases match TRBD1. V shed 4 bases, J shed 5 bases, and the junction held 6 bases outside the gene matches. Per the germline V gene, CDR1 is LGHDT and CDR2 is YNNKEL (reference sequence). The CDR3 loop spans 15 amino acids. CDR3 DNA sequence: TGTGCCAGCAGCCCTCGGACAGGGAGGAATGAAAAACTGTTTTTT. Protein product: CASSPRTGRNEKLFF.